The present T cell receptor beta chain was sequenced within a study of blood T cell repertoires in COVID-19. For the study at large: Specimens from acute and convalescent COVID-19 originated in the United States, Italy and Spain.

This CDR3 is built from 14 residues. From germline, CDR1 is SEHNR and CDR2 FQNEAQ (reference sequence). Trimming pared 4 bases from V and 2 bases from J, leaving 12 bases between. Libraries were prepared by immunoSEQ multiplex PCR; TCRdb keeps only in-frame clonotypes and omits some of them. The table lists around 470,000 clones, roughly 88% of them singletons. The TCR originated in a man aged 18 to 29 who had recovered from COVID-19. This chain links TRBV7-9 with TRBJ2-7; tentative D call: TRBD2 (6 bases). The sample was PBMCs or T cells enriched from blood (not recorded which). DNA for the CDR3: TGTGCCAGCAGCTCACCGGGGGTGCCCTACGAGCAGTACTTC. Translating it yields CASSSPGVPYEQYF.